Listed below are T cell receptor beta chains from one sample, sequenced in a study of regulatory T cells in long-lasting Graves disease. One entry per CDR3 protein results from TCRdb running MiXCR on the multiplex PCR reads. This sample carries a few hundred thousand distinct CDR3 sequences, about an eighth of them seen once, and the ten largest clones take over 15%. These data were also reused for a study on T cells in Graves' hyperthyroidism and ophthalmopathy.

This specimen consisted of peripheral blood mononuclear cells (PBMCs), obtained at new diagnosis, from a patient treated with antithyroid drugs. The receptors originated from a woman aged 18-29 years with Graves disease. Both conserved end residues are part of each CDR3. Fields, in order: CDR3 length, clone size, D gene, V gene, J gene, CDR3 protein, CDR3 DNA. A D gene is named only where the DNA matches it firmly. Only some rows state a clone size, as once, few, many or a class for expanded clones.

CDR3 length: 15; clone size: few; D gene: .; V gene: TRBV7-8; J gene: TRBJ1-6; CDR3 protein: CASSLGPAGGSPLHF; CDR3 DNA: TGTGCCAGCAGCTTAGGTCCGGCCGGCGGTTCACCCCTCCACTTT
CDR3 length: 13; clone size: many; D gene: .; V gene: TRBV7-3; J gene: TRBJ2-5; CDR3 protein: CASGTGLLETQYF; CDR3 DNA: TGTGCCAGCGGGACGGGGCTTCTGGAGACCCAGTACTTC
CDR3 length: 16; clone size: few; D gene: TRBD1; V gene: TRBV19; J gene: TRBJ2-4; CDR3 protein: CASRRQGAWAKNIQYF; CDR3 DNA: TGTGCCAGTAGAAGACAGGGGGCTTGGGCCAAAAACATTCAGTACTTC
CDR3 length: 15; clone size: few; D gene: .; V gene: TRBV20-1; J gene: TRBJ2-7; CDR3 protein: CSAEVERLPSYEQYF; CDR3 DNA: TGCAGTGCCGAAGTGGAGCGGCTCCCGTCCTACGAGCAGTACTTC
CDR3 length: 13; clone size: few; D gene: .; V gene: TRBV7-9; J gene: TRBJ1-5; CDR3 protein: CASSLVAGQPQHF; CDR3 DNA: TGTGCCAGCAGCTTAGTCGCCGGTCAGCCCCAGCATTTT
CDR3 length: 16; clone size: many; D gene: TRBD1; V gene: TRBV6-1; J gene: TRBJ2-2; CDR3 protein: CASSPWDRVNTGELFF; CDR3 DNA: TGTGCCAGCAGTCCTTGGGACAGGGTAAACACCGGGGAGCTGTTTTTT
CDR3 length: 14; clone size: many; D gene: TRBD2; V gene: TRBV7-9; J gene: TRBJ2-5; CDR3 protein: CASSFRGGRETQYF; CDR3 DNA: TGTGCCAGCAGCTTTCGGGGCGGGAGAGAGACCCAGTACTTC
CDR3 length: 16; clone size: many; D gene: .; V gene: TRBV6-2/TRBV6-3; J gene: TRBJ2-6; CDR3 protein: CASSYMEGSGANVLTF; CDR3 DNA: TGTGCCAGCAGTTATATGGAGGGTTCTGGGGCCAACGTCCTGACTTTC
CDR3 length: 13; clone size: many; D gene: .; V gene: TRBV20-1; J gene: TRBJ1-2; CDR3 protein: CSAAYGVSYGYTF; CDR3 DNA: TGCAGTGCTGCCTACGGGGTCAGCTATGGCTACACCTTC
CDR3 length: 18; clone size: once; D gene: TRBD1; V gene: TRBV15; J gene: TRBJ2-2; CDR3 protein: CATVNRDRGRRYTGELFF; CDR3 DNA: TGTGCCACCGTTAACCGGGACAGGGGGCGCCGGTACACCGGGGAGCTGTTTTTT
CDR3 length: 15; clone size: many; D gene: .; V gene: TRBV20-1; J gene: TRBJ2-3; CDR3 protein: CSANLAKTNTDTQYF; CDR3 DNA: TGCAGTGCTAACCTAGCGAAAACTAACACAGATACGCAGTATTTT
CDR3 length: 17; clone size: .; D gene: .; V gene: TRBV7-9; J gene: TRBJ2-1; CDR3 protein: CASSPGGTHRTYNEQFF; CDR3 DNA: TGTGCCAGCAGCCCAGGCGGGACACACCGGACCTACAATGAGCAGTTCTTC
CDR3 length: 15; clone size: many; D gene: .; V gene: TRBV20-1; J gene: TRBJ1-2; CDR3 protein: CSARQRLAGRYGYTF; CDR3 DNA: TGCAGTGCTAGGCAAAGGTTAGCCGGACGATATGGCTACACCTTC
CDR3 length: 14; clone size: few; D gene: .; V gene: TRBV19; J gene: TRBJ2-1; CDR3 protein: CASSIAGSFNEQFF; CDR3 DNA: TGTGCCAGTAGTATAGCTGGGTCCTTCAATGAGCAGTTCTTC
CDR3 length: 13; clone size: .; D gene: .; V gene: TRBV6-2/TRBV6-3; J gene: TRBJ1-5; CDR3 protein: CASSSRVSQPQHF; CDR3 DNA: TGTGCCAGCAGTTCCCGGGTCAGCCAGCCCCAGCATTTT
CDR3 length: 13; clone size: many; D gene: .; V gene: TRBV20-1; J gene: TRBJ2-7; CDR3 protein: CSARKVPSYEQYF; CDR3 DNA: TGCAGTGCTAGGAAGGTCCCTTCCTACGAGCAGTACTTC
CDR3 length: 17; clone size: .; D gene: .; V gene: TRBV9; J gene: TRBJ2-3; CDR3 protein: CASSVGGGGRFADTQYF; CDR3 DNA: TGTGCCAGCAGCGTAGGGGGGGGGGGGCGTTTTGCAGATACGCAGTATTTT
CDR3 length: 15; clone size: many; D gene: TRBD1; V gene: TRBV29-1; J gene: TRBJ2-2; CDR3 protein: CSVESARGQLGELFF; CDR3 DNA: TGCAGCGTTGAATCGGCCAGGGGGCAACTCGGGGAGCTGTTTTTT
CDR3 length: 12; clone size: many; D gene: .; V gene: TRBV12-3/TRBV12-4; J gene: TRBJ1-1; CDR3 protein: CASSFPRTEAFF; CDR3 DNA: TGTGCCAGCAGTTTCCCCAGGACTGAAGCTTTCTTT
CDR3 length: 15; clone size: many; D gene: .; V gene: TRBV12-5; J gene: TRBJ1-2; CDR3 protein: CASGLDSGVSYGYTF; CDR3 DNA: TGTGCTAGTGGTTTGGACTCAGGTGTTAGCTATGGCTACACCTTC
CDR3 length: 14; clone size: many; D gene: .; V gene: TRBV14; J gene: TRBJ1-2; CDR3 protein: CASSQDLTAYGYTF; CDR3 DNA: TGTGCCAGCAGCCAAGATCTGACAGCCTATGGCTACACCTTC
CDR3 length: 15; clone size: few; D gene: .; V gene: TRBV11-2; J gene: TRBJ1-2; CDR3 protein: CASSLGGVLDYGYTF; CDR3 DNA: TGTGCCAGCAGCTTAGGAGGGGTCTTGGACTATGGCTACACCTTC
CDR3 length: 12; clone size: many; D gene: TRBD1; V gene: TRBV29-1; J gene: TRBJ1-1; CDR3 protein: CSVIMGQGGAFF; CDR3 DNA: TGCAGCGTTATCATGGGGCAGGGGGGTGCTTTCTTT
CDR3 length: 15; clone size: many; D gene: .; V gene: TRBV20-1; J gene: TRBJ1-1; CDR3 protein: CSGYVEARMNTEAFF; CDR3 DNA: TGCAGTGGATACGTGGAGGCCCGCATGAACACTGAAGCTTTCTTT
CDR3 length: 13; clone size: many; D gene: .; V gene: TRBV18; J gene: TRBJ2-1; CDR3 protein: CASSVSLGSEQFF; CDR3 DNA: TGTGCCAGCTCAGTTTCCCTGGGTAGTGAGCAGTTCTTC
CDR3 length: 16; clone size: many; D gene: .; V gene: TRBV20-1; J gene: TRBJ2-2; CDR3 protein: CSARAYFGVNTGELFF; CDR3 DNA: TGCAGTGCTAGAGCCTACTTCGGGGTGAACACCGGGGAGCTGTTTTTT
CDR3 length: 14; clone size: many; D gene: .; V gene: TRBV7-3; J gene: TRBJ2-3; CDR3 protein: CASSSRRTADTQYF; CDR3 DNA: TGTGCCAGCAGCTCCCGCCGCACGGCAGATACGCAGTATTTT
CDR3 length: 13; clone size: few; D gene: .; V gene: TRBV27; J gene: TRBJ1-2; CDR3 protein: CASRGGQNYGYTF; CDR3 DNA: TGTGCCAGCAGAGGAGGACAGAACTATGGCTACACCTTC
CDR3 length: 15; clone size: many; D gene: .; V gene: TRBV7-3; J gene: TRBJ2-7; CDR3 protein: CASSLRGSRTYEQYF; CDR3 DNA: TGTGCCAGCAGCTTAAGAGGGAGCCGCACCTACGAGCAGTACTTC
CDR3 length: 14; clone size: many; D gene: .; V gene: TRBV28; J gene: TRBJ2-7; CDR3 protein: CASSLDGNLYEQYF; CDR3 DNA: TGTGCCAGCAGTCTAGACGGAAACCTCTACGAGCAGTACTTC
CDR3 length: 15; clone size: many; D gene: .; V gene: TRBV28; J gene: TRBJ1-1; CDR3 protein: CASSSWGAMNTEAFF; CDR3 DNA: TGTGCCAGCAGTTCGTGGGGTGCTATGAACACTGAAGCTTTCTTT
CDR3 length: 17; clone size: .; D gene: TRBD2; V gene: TRBV9; J gene: TRBJ2-3; CDR3 protein: CASSGSGGAGVTDTQYF; CDR3 DNA: TGTGCCAGCAGCGGTAGCGGGGGGGCAGGGGTGACAGATACGCAGTATTTT
CDR3 length: 13; clone size: few; D gene: TRBD1; V gene: TRBV19; J gene: TRBJ1-2; CDR3 protein: CASSIAGGRWYTF; CDR3 DNA: TGTGCCAGTAGTATAGCAGGGGGGAGATGGTACACCTTC
CDR3 length: 15; clone size: many; D gene: .; V gene: TRBV11-1; J gene: TRBJ2-2; CDR3 protein: CASSFRVANTGELFF; CDR3 DNA: TGTGCCAGCAGCTTCAGGGTCGCGAACACCGGGGAGCTGTTTTTT
CDR3 length: 16; clone size: .; D gene: .; V gene: TRBV30; J gene: TRBJ1-3; CDR3 protein: CAWSTGVISSGNTIYF; CDR3 DNA: TGTGCCTGGAGCACAGGAGTCATCAGCTCTGGAAACACCATATATTTT